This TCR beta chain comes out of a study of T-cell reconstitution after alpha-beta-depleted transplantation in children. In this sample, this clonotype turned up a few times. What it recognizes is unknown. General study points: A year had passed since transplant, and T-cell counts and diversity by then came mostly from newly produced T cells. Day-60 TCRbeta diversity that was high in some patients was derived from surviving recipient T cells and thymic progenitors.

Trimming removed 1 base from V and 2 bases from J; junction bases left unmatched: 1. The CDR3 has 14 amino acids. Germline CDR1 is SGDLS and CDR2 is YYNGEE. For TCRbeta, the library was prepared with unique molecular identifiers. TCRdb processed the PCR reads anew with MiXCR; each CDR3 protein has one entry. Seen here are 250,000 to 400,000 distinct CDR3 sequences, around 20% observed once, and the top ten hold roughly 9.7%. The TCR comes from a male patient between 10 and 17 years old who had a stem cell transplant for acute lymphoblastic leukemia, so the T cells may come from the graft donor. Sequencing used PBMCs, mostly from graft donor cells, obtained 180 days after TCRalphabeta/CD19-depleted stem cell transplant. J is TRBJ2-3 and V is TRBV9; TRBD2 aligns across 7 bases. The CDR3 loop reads CASSVRLATDTQYF. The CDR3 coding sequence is TGTGCCAGCAGCGTAAGACTAGCCACAGATACGCAGTATTTT.